This T cell receptor beta chain was observed in a study of blood T cell repertoires in COVID-19. The assay was immunoSEQ multiplex PCR, and TCRdb's table has in-frame clones only and misses some. Of 60,000 to 90,000 clones listed, about 70% are singletons. Germline CDR1 GTSNPN, CDR2 SVGIG (reference sequence). This CDR3 has 13 residues. V lost 5 bases, J lost 0 bases, and 10 bases lay in between. The sequence was obtained from a man aged 60-69 years with acute or convalescent COVID-19. The genes are TRBV30 and TRBJ1-1; no definite D call. The sample consisted of peripheral blood. The CDR3 sequence: CAWVQVLNTEAFF. CDR3 nucleotide sequence: TGTGCCTGGGTTCAGGTATTGAACACTGAAGCTTTCTTT.